A single sample is the source of the 9 T cell receptor beta chains below, sequenced in a study of identical twins. MiXCR, run by TCRdb on the 5' RACE reads, gives a single entry per CDR3 protein. The sample holds 500,000 to 600,000 distinct CDR3 sequences, roughly a fifth seen once. The same sample was also used in a study of T cells expressing NK-cell markers.

Input material: CD4+ T cells sorted from blood. All receptors derive from a woman between 18 and 29 years old in good health.

This clonotype was observed a few times. The J gene is TRBJ2-2, the V gene TRBV9; tentative D call: TRBD1 (7 bases). With 0 bases removed from V and 5 bases from J, the gap between germline ends came to 14 bases. The CDR3 runs to 16 residues. The germline gives CDR1 SGDLS, CDR2 YYNGEE. CDR3 protein: CASSVDPGGGTGELFF. The DNA for the CDR3 is TGTGCCAGCAGCGTAGATCCAGGGGGAGGAACCGGGGAGCTGTTTTTT.

The table lists this clonotype with many counts. CDR3 sequence reads: CSARDLGRGYGNEQFF. CDR3 nucleotides: TGCAGTGCTAGAGATCTGGGGAGAGGCTATGGGAATGAGCAGTTCTTC. The chain couples TRBV20-1 to TRBJ2-1; possible D gene TRBD2, 5 bases. V was pared by 0 bases and J by 7 bases, with 19 bases between. Per the germline V gene, CDR1 is DFQATT and CDR2 is SNEGSKA (reference sequence). This CDR3 comprises 16 residues.

This chain joins TRBV20-1 and TRBJ2-7; 10 bases agree with TRBD2. The CDR3 sequence is 13 residues long. Germline loops: CDR1 DFQATT, CDR2 SNEGSKA (reference sequence). The ends lost 5 bases at V and 4 bases at J; junction bases unmatched: 5. The DNA for the CDR3 is TGCAGTGCTGAGCGGGAGGGCCGGTACGAGCAGTACTTC. Translating gives CSAEREGRYEQYF.

The V gene is TRBV20-1, the J gene TRBJ1-2; no clear D. Germline assignment: CDR1 DFQATT and CDR2 SNEGSKA (reference sequence). This CDR3 has 15 residues. V was shortened by 4 bases and J by 1 base, with 16 bases between the two germline ends. CDR3 loop: CSANPLNQVNYGYTF. The CDR3 DNA reads TGCAGTGCTAACCCCCTAAATCAGGTTAACTATGGCTACACCTTC.

This clonotype has just one count. The rearrangement uses TRBV6-2 or TRBV6-3 and TRBJ2-5, with D tentatively TRBD2 (5 bases). The germline V gene encodes CDR1 MNHEY and CDR2 SVGEGT. This CDR3 has 14 amino acids. Trimming removed 7 bases from V and 7 bases from J, with 19 bases in between. CDR3 in DNA: TGTGCCAGCATTCAAGGGCAGGCCGGAGGGACCCAGTACTTC. Amino acids: CASIQGQAGGTQYF.

This clonotype was picked up a small number of times. The rearrangement uses TRBV20-1 and TRBJ2-5; tentatively, D is TRBD2 (5 bases). V was clipped by 5 bases and J by 7 bases, with 20 bases between them. Germline V gene lookup returns CDR1 DFQATT and CDR2 SNEGSKA (reference sequence). The CDR3 covers 14 residues. CDR3 residues: CSAQSGPPHPTQYF. In nucleotides, the CDR3 is TGCAGTGCTCAAAGCGGACCGCCCCACCCGACCCAGTACTTC.

This chain uses TRBV2 with TRBJ1-1, with a possible D match to TRBD1 (6 bases). Germline V CDR1 and CDR2: SNHLY, FYNNEI. CDR3 size: 13 residues. The V end was cut by 11 bases, the J end by 11 bases, with 24 bases between. The CDR3 DNA reads as TGTGCCGGCGCACAGGGTCCCGCTCGATATGCTTTCTTT. Residues: CAGAQGPARYAFF.

The J gene is TRBJ1-1, the V gene TRBV4-2; D unresolved. Trimming stripped 0 bases from V and 12 bases from J, with 14 bases between. This CDR3 contains 13 residues. CDR1 is LGHNA and CDR2 is YNFKEQ in the germline V gene. CDR3: CASSQDQVTYPFF. The CDR3 region has the DNA TGTGCCAGCAGCCAAGATCAGGTGACCTATCCTTTCTTT.

This clonotype was counted only a few times. The V call is TRBV15, the J call TRBJ2-5; D call uncertain. Germline-derived CDR1 and CDR2 are LNHNV and YYDKDF (reference sequence). The CDR3 covers 13 residues. Trimming removed 2 bases at V and 5 bases at J, with 9 bases between. CDR3 loop: CATSRRDIETQYF. In DNA form, the CDR3 reads TGTGCCACCAGCAGACGAGATATTGAGACCCAGTACTTC.